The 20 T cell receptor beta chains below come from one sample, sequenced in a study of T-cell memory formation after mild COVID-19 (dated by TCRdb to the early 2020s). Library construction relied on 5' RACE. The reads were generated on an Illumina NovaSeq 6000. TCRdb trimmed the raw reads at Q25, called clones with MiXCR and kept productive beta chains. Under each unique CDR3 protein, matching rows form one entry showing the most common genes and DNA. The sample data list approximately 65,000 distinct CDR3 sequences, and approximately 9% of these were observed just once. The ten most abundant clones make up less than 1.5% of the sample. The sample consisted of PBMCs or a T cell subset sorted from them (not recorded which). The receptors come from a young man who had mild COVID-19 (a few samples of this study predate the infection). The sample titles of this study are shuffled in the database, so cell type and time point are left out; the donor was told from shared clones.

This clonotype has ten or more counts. The chain's CDR3 is CSAQGGGSYEQYF. In nucleotides, the CDR3 is TGCAGCGCCCAAGGGGGGGGCTCCTACGAGCAGTACTTC. The V call is TRBV29-1, the J call TRBJ2-7; D perhaps matches TRBD2 (7 bases). The germline V gene encodes CDR1 SQVTM and CDR2 ANQGSEA. The CDR3 has 13 amino acids. V gave up 7 bases and J gave up 0 bases, with 13 bases separating them.

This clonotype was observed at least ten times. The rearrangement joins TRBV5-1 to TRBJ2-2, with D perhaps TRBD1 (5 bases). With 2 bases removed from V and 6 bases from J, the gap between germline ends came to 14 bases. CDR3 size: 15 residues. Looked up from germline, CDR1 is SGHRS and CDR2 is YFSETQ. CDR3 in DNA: TGCGCCAGCAGCTTCTCTTTGGTACAGGCCGGGGAGCTGTTTTTT. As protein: CASSFSLVQAGELFF.

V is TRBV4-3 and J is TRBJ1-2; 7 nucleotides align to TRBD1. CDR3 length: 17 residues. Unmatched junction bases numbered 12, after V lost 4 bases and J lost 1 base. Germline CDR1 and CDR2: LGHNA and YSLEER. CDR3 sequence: CASSRYQGDSINYGYTF. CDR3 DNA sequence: TGCGCCAGCAGCCGGTACCAGGGGGACAGCATTAACTATGGCTACACCTTC.

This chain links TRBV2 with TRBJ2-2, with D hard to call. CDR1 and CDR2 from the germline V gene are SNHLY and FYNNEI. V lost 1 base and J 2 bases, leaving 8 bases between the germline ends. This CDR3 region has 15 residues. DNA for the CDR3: TGTGCCAGCAGTGAAGGCTACCTAAACACCGGGGAGCTGTTTTTT. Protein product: CASSEGYLNTGELFF.

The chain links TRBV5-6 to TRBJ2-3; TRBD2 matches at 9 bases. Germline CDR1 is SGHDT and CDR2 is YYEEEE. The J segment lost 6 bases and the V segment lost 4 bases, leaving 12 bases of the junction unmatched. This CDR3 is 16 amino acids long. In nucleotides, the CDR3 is TGTGCCAGCAGCCTAATAGCGGGGGACGTGATGGATACGCAGTATTTT. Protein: CASSLIAGDVMDTQYF.

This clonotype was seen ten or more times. CDR3 nucleotide sequence: TGTGCCAGCAGTTACCGTGAACGGGGGGGCCCCCCAGATACGCAGTATTTT. Translation gives CASSYRERGGPPDTQYF. The chain joins TRBV4-2 to TRBJ2-3; 8 bases agree with TRBD2. The CDR3 extends over 17 amino acids. CDR1 is LGHNA, CDR2 YNFKEQ, per germline. The J segment lost 4 bases and the V segment lost 6 bases, leaving 15 bases of the junction unmatched.

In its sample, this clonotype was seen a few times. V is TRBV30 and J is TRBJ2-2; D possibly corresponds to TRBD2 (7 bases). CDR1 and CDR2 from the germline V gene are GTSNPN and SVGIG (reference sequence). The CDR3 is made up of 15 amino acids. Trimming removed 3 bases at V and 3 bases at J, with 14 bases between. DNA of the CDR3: TGTGCCTGGAGACCGGGGGGCCGTTACACCGGGGAGCTGTTTTTT. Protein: CAWRPGGRYTGELFF. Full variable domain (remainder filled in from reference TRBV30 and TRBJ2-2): SQTIHQWPATLVQPVGSPLSLECTVEGTSNPNLYWYRQAAGRGLQLLFYSVGIGQISSEVPQNLSASRPQDRQFILSSKKLLLSDSGFYLCAWRPGGRYTGELFFGEGSRLTVL.

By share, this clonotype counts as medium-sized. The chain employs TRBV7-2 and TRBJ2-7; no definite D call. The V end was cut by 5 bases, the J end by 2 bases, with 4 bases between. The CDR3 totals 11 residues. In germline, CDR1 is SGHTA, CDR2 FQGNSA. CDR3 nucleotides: TGTGCCAGCAGCACCACCTACGAGCAGTACTTC. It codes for CASSTTYEQYF.

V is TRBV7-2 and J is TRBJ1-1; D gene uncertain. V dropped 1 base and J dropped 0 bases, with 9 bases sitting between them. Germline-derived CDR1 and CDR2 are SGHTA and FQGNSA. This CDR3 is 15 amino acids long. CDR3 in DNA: TGTGCCAGCAGCTTAGTGGAGACTTTGAACACTGAAGCTTTCTTT. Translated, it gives CASSLVETLNTEAFF.

In DNA, the CDR3 is TGTGCCAGCAGTGACAGGGTGTGGCAGCCCCAGCATTTT. It specifies CASSDRVWQPQHF. The chain carries TRBV12-3 or TRBV12-4 and TRBJ1-5; 7 bases are a match to TRBD1. There are 13 residues in the CDR3. The J segment lost 7 bases and the V segment lost 5 bases, leaving 5 bases of the junction unmatched.

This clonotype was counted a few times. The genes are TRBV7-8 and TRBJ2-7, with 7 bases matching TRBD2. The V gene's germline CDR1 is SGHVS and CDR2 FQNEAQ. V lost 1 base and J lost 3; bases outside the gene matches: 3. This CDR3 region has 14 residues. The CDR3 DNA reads TGTGCCAGCAGCTTAGACGGGGGGTTCTACGAGCAGTACTTC. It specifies CASSLDGGFYEQYF.

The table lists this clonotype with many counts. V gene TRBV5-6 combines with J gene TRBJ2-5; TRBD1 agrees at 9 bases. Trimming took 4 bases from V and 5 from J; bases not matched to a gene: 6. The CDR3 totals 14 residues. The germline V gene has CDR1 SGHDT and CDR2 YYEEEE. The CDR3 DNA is TGTGCCAGCAGCCGCGGACAGGGGAGGGAGACCCAGTACTTC. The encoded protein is CASSRGQGRETQYF.

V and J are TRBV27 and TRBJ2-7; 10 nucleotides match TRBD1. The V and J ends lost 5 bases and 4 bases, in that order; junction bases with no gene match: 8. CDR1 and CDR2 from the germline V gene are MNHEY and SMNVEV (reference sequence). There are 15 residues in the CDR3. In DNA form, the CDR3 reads TGTGCCAGCAGTCTCGCCGGGACAGGGGTGTACGAGCAGTACTTC. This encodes CASSLAGTGVYEQYF.

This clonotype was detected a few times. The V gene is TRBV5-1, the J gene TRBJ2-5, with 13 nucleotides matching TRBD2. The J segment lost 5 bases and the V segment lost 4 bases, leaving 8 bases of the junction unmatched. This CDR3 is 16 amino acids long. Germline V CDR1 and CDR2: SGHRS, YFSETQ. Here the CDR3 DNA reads TGCGCCAGCAGCCCCACACTAGCGGGGGGGCGGGAGACCCAGTACTTC. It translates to CASSPTLAGGRETQYF.

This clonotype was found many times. CDR3 loop: CASSPWTRPQETQYF. CDR3 nucleotide sequence: TGTGCCAGCAGCCCTTGGACTAGACCTCAAGAGACCCAGTACTTC. The V and J genes are TRBV7-2 and TRBJ2-5; 7 bases agree with TRBD2. CDR3 length: 15 amino acids. Germline V lookup: CDR1 SGHTA, CDR2 FQGNSA. The V segment lost 5 bases and the J segment 2 bases; nucleotides outside the gene matches: 8. Filled out from reference TRBV7-2 and TRBJ2-5, the complete variable domain reads GAGVSQSPSNKVTEKGKDVELRCDPISGHTALYWYRQSLGQGLEFLIYFQGNSAPDKSGLPSDRFSAERTGGSVSTLTIQRTQQEDSAVYLCASSPWTRPQETQYFGPGTRLLVL.

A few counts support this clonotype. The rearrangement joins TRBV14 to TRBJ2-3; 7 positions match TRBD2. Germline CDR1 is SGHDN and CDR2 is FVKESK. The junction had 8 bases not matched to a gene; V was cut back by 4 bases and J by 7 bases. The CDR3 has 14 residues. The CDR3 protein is CASSPTRGGYTQYF. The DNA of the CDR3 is TGTGCCAGCAGCCCGACTCGCGGGGGATATACGCAGTATTTT. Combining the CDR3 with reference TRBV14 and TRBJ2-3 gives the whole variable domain EAGVTQFPSHSVIEKGQTVTLRCDPISGHDNLYWYRRVMGKEIKFLLHFVKESKQDESGMPNNRFLAERTGGTYSTLKVQPAELEDSGVYFCASSPTRGGYTQYFGPGTRLTVL.

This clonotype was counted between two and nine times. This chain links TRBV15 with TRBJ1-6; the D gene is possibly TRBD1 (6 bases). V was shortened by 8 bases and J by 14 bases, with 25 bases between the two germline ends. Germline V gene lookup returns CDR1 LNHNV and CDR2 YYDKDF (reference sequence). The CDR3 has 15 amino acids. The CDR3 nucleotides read TGTGCCACCCGCAAGGGGGGCGACGGGGCCCAGGCCCTCCACTTT. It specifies CATRKGGDGAQALHF.

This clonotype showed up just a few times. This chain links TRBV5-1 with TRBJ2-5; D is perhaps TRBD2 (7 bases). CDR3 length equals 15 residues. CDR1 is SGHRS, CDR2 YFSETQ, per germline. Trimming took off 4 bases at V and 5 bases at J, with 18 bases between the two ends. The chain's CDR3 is CASSEGGTFGETQYF. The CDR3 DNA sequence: TGCGCCAGCAGCGAGGGGGGGACGTTCGGGGAGACCCAGTACTTC.

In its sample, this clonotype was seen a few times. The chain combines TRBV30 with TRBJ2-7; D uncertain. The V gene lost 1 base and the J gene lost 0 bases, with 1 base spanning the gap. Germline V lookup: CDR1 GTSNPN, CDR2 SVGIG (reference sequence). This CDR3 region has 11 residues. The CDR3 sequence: CAWSDSYEQYF. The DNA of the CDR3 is TGTGCCTGGAGTGACTCCTACGAGCAGTACTTC.

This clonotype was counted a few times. CDR3 residues: CASTSGRDIHEQYF. Here the CDR3 DNA reads TGCGCCAGCACTTCCGGACGGGATATCCACGAGCAGTACTTC. This sequence joins TRBV23-1 and TRBJ2-7; TRBD2 might be the D (5 bases). TRBV23-1 is an ORF, and what it does is uncertain. The ends were cut back, 7 bases at V and 5 bases at J, with 18 bases in the middle. There are 14 residues in the CDR3.